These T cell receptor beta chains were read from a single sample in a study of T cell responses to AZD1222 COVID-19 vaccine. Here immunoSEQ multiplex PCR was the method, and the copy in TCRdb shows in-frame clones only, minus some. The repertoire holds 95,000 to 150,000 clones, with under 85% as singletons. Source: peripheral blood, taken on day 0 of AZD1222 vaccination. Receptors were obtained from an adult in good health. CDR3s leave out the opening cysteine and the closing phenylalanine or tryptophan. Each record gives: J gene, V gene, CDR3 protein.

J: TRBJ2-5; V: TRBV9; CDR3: ASSGTGGAGAQY
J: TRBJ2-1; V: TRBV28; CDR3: ASSPSPLSYNEQF
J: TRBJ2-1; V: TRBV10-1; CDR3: ASSDQTDPKQDRGQF
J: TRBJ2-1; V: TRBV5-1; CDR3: ASSPGQGVSNEQF
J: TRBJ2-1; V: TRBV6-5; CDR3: ASSYLTGENEQF
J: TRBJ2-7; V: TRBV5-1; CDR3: ASGGDQTYEQY
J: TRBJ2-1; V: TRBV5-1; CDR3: ASSLYQGGSNEQF
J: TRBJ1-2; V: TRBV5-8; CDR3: ASSLRGPKGYT
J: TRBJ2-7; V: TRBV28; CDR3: ASSISGGRDEQY
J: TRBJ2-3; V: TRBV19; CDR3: ASSIGGSGTDTQY
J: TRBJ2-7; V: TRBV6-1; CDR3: ASSEALGTGSYEQY
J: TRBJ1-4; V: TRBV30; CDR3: AWELNNEKLF
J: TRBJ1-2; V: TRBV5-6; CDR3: ASSWMGKAYGYT
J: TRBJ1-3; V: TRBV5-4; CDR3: ASSPTGSQVLGGNTIY
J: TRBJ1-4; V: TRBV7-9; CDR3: ATKGQGPVDEKLF
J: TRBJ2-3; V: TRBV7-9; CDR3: ASSPKRSGQFRDTQY
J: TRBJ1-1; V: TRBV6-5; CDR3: ASSYGGRRTEAF
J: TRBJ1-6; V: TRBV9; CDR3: ASSAGQGFNSPLH
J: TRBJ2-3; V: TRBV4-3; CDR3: ASSQAGGADTQY
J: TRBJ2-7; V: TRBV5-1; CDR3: ASSLASSYEQY